The present T cell receptor beta chain was sequenced within a study of PD-L1 blockade in urothelial cancer. Study details: Once treatment had started, blood was analyzed at 3 weeks (second dose) and again at 6 weeks. The median number of T cells present in blood samples was about 140,000.

A word on this clone: Antigen unknown.

Sampling of each patient yielded between 1 and 8 specimens, collected pretreatment and on-treatment. Assay: immunoSEQ multiplex PCR; the TCRdb copy retains only in-frame clones and omits some. This table holds some 76,000 clones, about 89% found once. Germline CDR1 and CDR2: KGHSH and LQKENI. CDR3 length: 13 residues. V was pared by 3 bases and J by 11 bases, with 16 bases between. General study findings and limits: Patients with durable benefit had greater blood expansion of tumor-associated TCR clones 3 weeks into treatment.

The TCR sequence derives from a man aged 55 to 69 with urothelial cancer. The chain employs TRBV18 and TRBJ1-1; D is uncertain. The sequencing used PBMCs, collected around atezolizumab (anti-PD-L1) treatment. The CDR3 DNA sequence: TGTGCCAGCTCACCGAGCACAGACCCTCAGGCTTTCTTT. Its translation is CASSPSTDPQAFF.